The clone carrying this TCR beta chain was seen a few times. Its target is unknown. Read coverage stops 3 residues before the CDR3 terminus; the germline J gene supplies the remainder. For at least one year, all CVID subjects received replacement immunoglobulin. Blood samples were heparinized, about 4.5 to 8 ml per donor. This entry belongs to a study of T cell clonality in common variable immunodeficiency. TCRdb's copy holds only in-frame clones and misses some; the assay was immunoSEQ multiplex PCR. This repertoire holds over 30,000 clones, and none appear only once. This CDR3 region has 13 residues. Germline CDR1 is LNHDA and CDR2 is SQIVND (reference sequence). Findings and caveats of the study: In common variable immunodeficiency, TCR beta chains reportedly carried fewer deletions and N-nucleotide insertions. The cause of increased CVID clonality remains unclear without subpopulation sequencing.

This TCR derives from a human donor with common variable immunodeficiency. Material: peripheral blood mononuclear cells. This chain connects TRBV19 to TRBJ1-1; no reliable D call. CDR3 loop: CASSINSPGMAFF. Incomplete CDR3 DNA: TGTGCCAGTAGTATAAACAGCCCGGGGATG.